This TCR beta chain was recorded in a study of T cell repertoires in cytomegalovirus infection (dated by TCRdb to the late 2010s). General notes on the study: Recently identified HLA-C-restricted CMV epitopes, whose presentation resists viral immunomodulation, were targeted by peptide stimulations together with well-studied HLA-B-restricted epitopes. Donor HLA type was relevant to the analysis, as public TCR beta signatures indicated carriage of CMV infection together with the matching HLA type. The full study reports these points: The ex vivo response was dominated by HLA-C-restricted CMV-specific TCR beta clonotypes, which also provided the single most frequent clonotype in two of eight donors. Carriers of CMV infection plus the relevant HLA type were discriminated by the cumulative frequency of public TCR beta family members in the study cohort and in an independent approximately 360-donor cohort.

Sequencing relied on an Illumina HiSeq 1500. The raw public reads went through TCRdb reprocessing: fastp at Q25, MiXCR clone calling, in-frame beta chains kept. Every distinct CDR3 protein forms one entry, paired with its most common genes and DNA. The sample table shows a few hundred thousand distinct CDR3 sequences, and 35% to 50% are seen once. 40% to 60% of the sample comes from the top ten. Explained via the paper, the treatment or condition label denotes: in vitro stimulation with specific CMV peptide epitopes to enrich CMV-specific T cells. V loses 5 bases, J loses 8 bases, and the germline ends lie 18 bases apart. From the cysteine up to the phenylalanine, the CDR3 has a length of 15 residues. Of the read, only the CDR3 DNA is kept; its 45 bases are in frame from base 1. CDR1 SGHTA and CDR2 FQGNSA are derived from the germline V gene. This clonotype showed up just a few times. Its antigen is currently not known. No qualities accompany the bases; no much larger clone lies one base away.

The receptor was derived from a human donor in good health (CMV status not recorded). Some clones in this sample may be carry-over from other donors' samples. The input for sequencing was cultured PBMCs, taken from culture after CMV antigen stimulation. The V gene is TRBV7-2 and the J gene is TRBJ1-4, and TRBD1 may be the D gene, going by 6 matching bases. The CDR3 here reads CASSLGGTFWEKLFF. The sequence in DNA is TGTGCCAGCAGCCTAGGAGGGACATTCTGGGAAAAACTGTTTTTT.